This TCR beta chain was retrieved from a study of PD-1 blockade in classical Hodgkin lymphoma. Here immunoSEQ multiplex PCR was the method, and the copy in TCRdb shows in-frame clones only, minus some. This table holds about 22,000 clones, approximately 71% found once. The CDR3 runs to 15 residues. The V and J ends lost 0 bases and 4 bases, in that order; junction bases with no gene match: 5. Germline V gene lookup returns CDR1 SGHDT and CDR2 YYEEEE. Relapse was seen in all patients after autologous stem cell transplantation, and brentuximab vedotin exposure was variable. The sequence came from a human donor with classical Hodgkin lymphoma. The specimen was peripheral blood mononuclear cells (PBMCs), collected at baseline. The chain combines TRBV5-6 with TRBJ2-5; 8 bases are shared with TRBD2. The CDR3 spells CASSLAGGFGETQYF. CDR3 coding DNA: TGTGCCAGCAGCTTGGCGGGGGGGTTCGGAGAGACCCAGTACTTC.